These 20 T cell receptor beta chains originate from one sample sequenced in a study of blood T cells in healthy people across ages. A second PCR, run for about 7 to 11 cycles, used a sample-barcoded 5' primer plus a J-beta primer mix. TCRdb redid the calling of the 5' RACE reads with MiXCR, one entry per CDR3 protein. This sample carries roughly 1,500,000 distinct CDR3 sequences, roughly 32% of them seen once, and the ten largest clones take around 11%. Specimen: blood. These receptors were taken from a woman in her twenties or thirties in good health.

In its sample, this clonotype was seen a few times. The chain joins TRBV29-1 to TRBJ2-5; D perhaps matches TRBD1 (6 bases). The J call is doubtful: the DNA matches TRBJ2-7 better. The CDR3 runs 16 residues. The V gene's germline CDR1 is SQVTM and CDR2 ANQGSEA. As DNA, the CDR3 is TGCAGCGTTGAAATACCCCGGTCGGACAGCCTCTACGAGCAGTACTTC. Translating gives CSVEIPRSDSLYEQYF.

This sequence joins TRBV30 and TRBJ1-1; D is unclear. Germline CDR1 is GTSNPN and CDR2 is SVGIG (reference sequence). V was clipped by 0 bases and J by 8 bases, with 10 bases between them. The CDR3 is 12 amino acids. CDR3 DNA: TGTGCCTGGAGTGTACGGAGAGGGGAAGCTTTCTTT. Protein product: CAWSVRRGEAFF.

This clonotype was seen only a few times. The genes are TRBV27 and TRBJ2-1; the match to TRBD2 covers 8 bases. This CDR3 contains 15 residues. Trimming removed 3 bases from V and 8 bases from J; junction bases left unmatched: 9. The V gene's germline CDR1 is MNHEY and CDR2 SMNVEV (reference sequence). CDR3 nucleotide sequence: TGTGCCAGCAGTTTCATACCCGGGACTAGTCATGAGCAGTTCTTC. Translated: CASSFIPGTSHEQFF.

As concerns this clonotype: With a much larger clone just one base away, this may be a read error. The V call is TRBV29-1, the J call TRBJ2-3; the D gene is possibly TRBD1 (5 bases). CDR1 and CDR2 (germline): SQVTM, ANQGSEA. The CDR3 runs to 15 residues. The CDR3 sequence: CGVGTTELFRDTQYF. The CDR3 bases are TGCGGCGTTGGTACGACAGAGTTATTTAGAGATACGCAGTATTTT.

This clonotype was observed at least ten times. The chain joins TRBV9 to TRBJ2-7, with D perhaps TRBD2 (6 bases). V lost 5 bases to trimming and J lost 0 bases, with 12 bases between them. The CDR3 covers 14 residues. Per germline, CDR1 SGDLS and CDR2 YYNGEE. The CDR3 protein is CASSVGLSSYEQYF. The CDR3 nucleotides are TGTGCCAGCAGTGTGGGACTCTCCTCCTACGAGCAGTACTTC.

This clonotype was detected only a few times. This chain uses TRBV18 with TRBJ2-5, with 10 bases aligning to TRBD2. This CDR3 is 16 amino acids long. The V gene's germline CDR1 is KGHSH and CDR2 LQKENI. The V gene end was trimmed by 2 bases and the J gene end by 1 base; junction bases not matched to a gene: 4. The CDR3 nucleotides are TGTGCCAGCTCACCAGGGGGGACTAGCGCCCAAGAGACCCAGTACTTC. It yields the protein CASSPGGTSAQETQYF. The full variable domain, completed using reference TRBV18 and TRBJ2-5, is NAGVMQNPRHLVRRRGQEARLRCSPMKGHSHVYWYRQLPEEGLKFMVYLQKENIIDESGMPKERFSAEFPKEGPSILRIQQVVRGDSAAYFCASSPGGTSAQETQYFGPGTRLLVL.

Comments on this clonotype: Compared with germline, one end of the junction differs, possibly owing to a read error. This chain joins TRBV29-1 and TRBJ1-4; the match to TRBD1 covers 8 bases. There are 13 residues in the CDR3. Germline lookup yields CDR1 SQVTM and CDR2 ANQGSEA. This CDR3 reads CSVGRGQNEKPFF. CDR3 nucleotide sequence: TGCAGCGTTGGCAGGGGGCAGAATGAAAAACCGTTTTTT.

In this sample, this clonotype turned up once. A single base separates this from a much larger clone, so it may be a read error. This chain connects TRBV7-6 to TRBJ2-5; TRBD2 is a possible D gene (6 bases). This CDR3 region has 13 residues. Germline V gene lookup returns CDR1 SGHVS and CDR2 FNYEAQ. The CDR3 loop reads CACSLVGGGAQYF. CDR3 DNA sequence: TGTGCCTGCAGCTTAGTGGGAGGAGGGGCCCAGTACTTC.

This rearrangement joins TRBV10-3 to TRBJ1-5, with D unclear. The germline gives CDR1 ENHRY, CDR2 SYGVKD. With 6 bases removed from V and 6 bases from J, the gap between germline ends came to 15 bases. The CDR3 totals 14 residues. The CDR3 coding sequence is TGTGCCATCAGCGAAGGAATCGTAACTCAGCCCCAGCATTTT. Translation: CAISEGIVTQPQHF.

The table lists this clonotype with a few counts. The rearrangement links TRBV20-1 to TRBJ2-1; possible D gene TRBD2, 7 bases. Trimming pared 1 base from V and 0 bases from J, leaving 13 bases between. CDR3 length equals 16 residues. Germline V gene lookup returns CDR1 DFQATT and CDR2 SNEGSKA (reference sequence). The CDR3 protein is CSARAAGAHSYNEQFF. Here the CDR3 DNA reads TGCAGTGCTAGAGCCGCGGGGGCCCACTCCTACAATGAGCAGTTCTTC.

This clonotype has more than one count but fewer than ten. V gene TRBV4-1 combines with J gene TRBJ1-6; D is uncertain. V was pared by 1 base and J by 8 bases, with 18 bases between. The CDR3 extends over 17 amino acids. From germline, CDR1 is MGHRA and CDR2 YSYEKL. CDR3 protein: CASSQGAHYALYSPLHF. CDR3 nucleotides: TGCGCCAGCAGCCAAGGGGCCCATTACGCACTTTATTCACCCCTCCACTTT.

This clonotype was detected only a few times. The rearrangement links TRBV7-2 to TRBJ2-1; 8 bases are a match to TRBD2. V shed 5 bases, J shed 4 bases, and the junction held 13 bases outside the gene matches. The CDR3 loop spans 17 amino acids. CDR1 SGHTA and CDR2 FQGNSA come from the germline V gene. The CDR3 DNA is TGTGCCAGCAGCCCCGAGGCTGAGCGGGGGATATACAATGAGCAGTTCTTC. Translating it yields CASSPEAERGIYNEQFF.

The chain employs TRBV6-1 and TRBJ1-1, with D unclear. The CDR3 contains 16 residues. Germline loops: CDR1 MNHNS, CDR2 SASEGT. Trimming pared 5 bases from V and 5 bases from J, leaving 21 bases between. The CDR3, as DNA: TGTGCCAGCAGTACAACCGGGCTACCTTGGGGTACTGAAGCTTTCTTT. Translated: CASSTTGLPWGTEAFF.

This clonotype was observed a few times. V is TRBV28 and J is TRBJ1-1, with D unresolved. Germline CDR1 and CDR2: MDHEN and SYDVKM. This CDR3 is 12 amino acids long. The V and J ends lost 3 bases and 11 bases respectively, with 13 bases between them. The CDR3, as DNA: TGTGCCAGCAGTTTGAAGGCAGGCCTGGCTTTCTTT. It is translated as CASSLKAGLAFF.

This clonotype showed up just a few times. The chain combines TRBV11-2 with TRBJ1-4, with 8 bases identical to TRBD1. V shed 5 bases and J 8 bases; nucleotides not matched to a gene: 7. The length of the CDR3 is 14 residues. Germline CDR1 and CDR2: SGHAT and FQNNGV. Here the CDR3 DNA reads TGTGCCAGCAGCCTCAGGACAGGGACGGAAAAACTGTTTTTT. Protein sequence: CASSLRTGTEKLFF.

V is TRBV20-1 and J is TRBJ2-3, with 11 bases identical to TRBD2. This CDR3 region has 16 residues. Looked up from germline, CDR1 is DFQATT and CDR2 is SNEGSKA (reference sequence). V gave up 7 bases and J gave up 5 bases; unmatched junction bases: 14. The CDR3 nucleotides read TGCAGTGGAGGGAAAAAGACTAGCGGGAATTTAGATACGCAGTATTTT. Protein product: CSGGKKTSGNLDTQYF.

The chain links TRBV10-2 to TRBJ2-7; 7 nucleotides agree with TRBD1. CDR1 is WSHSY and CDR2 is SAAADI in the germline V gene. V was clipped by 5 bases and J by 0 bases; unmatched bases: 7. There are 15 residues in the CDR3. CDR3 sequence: CASSQPGTVSYEQYF. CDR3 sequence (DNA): TGCGCCAGCAGTCAACCCGGGACAGTCTCCTACGAGCAGTACTTC.

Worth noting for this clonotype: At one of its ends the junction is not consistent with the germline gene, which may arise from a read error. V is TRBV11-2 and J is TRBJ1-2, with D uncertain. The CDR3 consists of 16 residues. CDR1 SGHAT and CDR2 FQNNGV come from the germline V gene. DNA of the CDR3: TGTGCCAGCACCTTAGACCCCCGGACCGAAAACTATGGCTACACCTTC. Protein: CASTLDPRTENYGYTF.

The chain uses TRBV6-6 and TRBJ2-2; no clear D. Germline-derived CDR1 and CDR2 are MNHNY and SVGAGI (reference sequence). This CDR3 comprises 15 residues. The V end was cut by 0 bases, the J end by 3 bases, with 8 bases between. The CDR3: CASSYSWSDTGELFF. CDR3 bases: TGTGCCAGCAGTTACTCCTGGTCAGACACCGGGGAGCTGTTTTTT.

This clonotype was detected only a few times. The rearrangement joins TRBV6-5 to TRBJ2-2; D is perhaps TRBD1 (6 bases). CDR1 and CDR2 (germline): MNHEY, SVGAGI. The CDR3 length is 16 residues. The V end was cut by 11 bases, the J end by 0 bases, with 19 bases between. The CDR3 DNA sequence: TGTGCCGCAGCAGGGGTCCCAGGGACGAACACCGGGGAGCTGTTTTTT. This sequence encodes CAAAGVPGTNTGELFF.